A selection of T cell receptor beta chains follows, all from one sample in a study of blood T cells in healthy people across ages. A single record per CDR3 protein comes from TCRdb applying MiXCR to the 5' RACE reads. This table holds roughly 2 million distinct CDR3 sequences, around 50% found once. Input material: blood. Receptor source: a middle-aged woman in good health. CDR3s include the opening cysteine and the closing phenylalanine or tryptophan. D genes are given only for firm matches. Only some rows state a clone size, as once, few, many or a class for expanded clones.

v_call,d_call,clone_size,j_call,cdr3_aa,cdr3_nt
TRBV5-1,.,few,TRBJ2-7,CASSYSGTLVEQYF,TGCGCCAGCAGCTACTCCGGGACCCTGGTCGAGCAGTACTTC
TRBV29-1,TRBD2,.,TRBJ2-1,CSVDLGLAGGSSYNEQFF,TGCAGCGTCGATCTGGGACTAGCGGGGGGAAGTTCCTACAATGAGCAGTTCTTC
TRBV27,TRBD2,.,TRBJ2-5,CASSKKTGGSETQYF,TGTGCCAGCAGCAAGAAGACGGGGGGGTCAGAGACCCAGTACTTC
TRBV7-2,.,.,TRBJ1-2,CASSRGPYGCTF,TGTGCCAGCAGCCGCGGACCTTATGGCTGCACCTTC
TRBV13,TRBD1,.,TRBJ2-7,CASSPNDRGIYEQYF,TGTGCCAGCAGCCCGAATGACAGGGGAATCTACGAGCAGTACTTC
TRBV28,.,.,TRBJ1-2,CASTETANYGYTF,TGTGCCAGCACCGAGACAGCTAACTATGGCTACACCTTC
TRBV28,.,.,TRBJ2-5,CASSSRGSSPETQYF,TGTGCCAGCAGCTCACGCGGCAGTTCTCCGGAGACCCAGTACTTC
TRBV6-5,TRBD2,.,TRBJ2-3,CASQRGREETQYF,TGTGCCAGCCAAAGAGGGAGGGAAGAGACGCAGTATTTT
TRBV6-5,.,once,TRBJ2-4,CASSYISRRGAKNIQYF,TGTGCCAGCAGTTACATTTCCCGTCGGGGGGCCAAAAACATTCAGTACTTC
TRBV27,.,few,TRBJ2-1,CASSLGRQSWNEQFF,TGTGCCAGCAGTTTAGGGAGACAGTCTTGGAATGAGCAGTTCTTC
TRBV5-1,.,.,TRBJ1-1,CASRSGTEAFF,TGCGCCAGCAGGAGCGGCACTGAAGCTTTCTTT
TRBV6-2/TRBV6-3,.,few,TRBJ2-3,CASSYAGTQYF,TGTGCCAGCAGTTACGCGGGGACGCAGTATTTT
TRBV2,.,few,TRBJ2-1,CASTRRGQIYNEQFF,TGTGCCAGTACTAGGAGGGGACAGATCTACAATGAGCAGTTCTTC
TRBV4-1,.,.,TRBJ2-1,CASSQLEGLNEQFF,TGCGCCAGCAGCCAACTAGAAGGGTTGAATGAGCAGTTCTTC
TRBV9,.,.,TRBJ2-1,CASSVVAHFNEQFF,TGTGCCAGCAGCGTAGTAGCACACTTCAATGAGCAGTTCTTC
TRBV12-3/TRBV12-4,.,.,TRBJ2-3,CASTGTSIDTQYF,TGTGCCAGCACCGGGACTTCCATAGATACGCAGTATTTT
TRBV5-1,.,few,TRBJ1-2,CASSLQGPNYGYTF,TGCGCCAGCAGCTTACAGGGCCCAAACTATGGCTACACCTTC
TRBV25-1,.,few,TRBJ1-6,CASSATPGGPNSPLHF,TGTGCCAGCAGTGCCACCCCCGGCGGACCAAATTCACCCCTCCACTTT
TRBV29-1,.,once,TRBJ2-5,CSVGLVPGRAVEETQYF,TGCAGCGTCGGACTGGTGCCGGGACGAGCTGTGGAAGAGACCCAGTACTTC
TRBV7-8,.,.,TRBJ1-4,CASSSNQATNEKLFF,TGTGCCAGCAGCTCCAACCAGGCAACTAATGAAAAACTGTTTTTT
TRBV21-1,.,.,TRBJ2-7,CASTLRGYEQYF,TGTGCCAGCACCCTGAGAGGCTACGAGCAGTACTTC
TRBV6-5,TRBD1,.,TRBJ2-6,CASSYLGQGISGANVLTF,TGTGCCAGCAGTTACTTGGGACAGGGGATATCTGGGGCCAACGTCCTGACTTTC
TRBV20-1,TRBD1,.,TRBJ2-3,CSARDPDRGVYTQYF,TGCAGTGCTAGAGATCCTGACAGGGGGGTCTATACGCAGTATTTT
TRBV20-1,TRBD2,.,TRBJ2-7,CSAPRLAGAEQYF,TGCAGTGCTCCTAGACTAGCGGGGGCGGAGCAGTACTTC
TRBV4-2,TRBD1,few,TRBJ2-7,CASSQKRQGVLEQYF,TGTGCCAGCAGCCAGAAGCGCCAGGGGGTCCTCGAGCAGTACTTC
TRBV21-1,.,few,TRBJ1-5,CASSKGRTEHSNQPQHF,TGTGCCAGCAGCAAAGGGAGGACAGAGCATAGCAATCAGCCCCAGCATTTT
TRBV6-6,.,few,TRBJ2-5,CASSYSWWETQYF,TGTGCCAGCAGTTACTCGTGGTGGGAGACCCAGTACTTC
TRBV28,TRBD2,.,TRBJ2-5,CASSPLLAGGPFETQYF,TGTGCCAGCAGTCCTCTACTAGCGGGGGGGCCTTTTGAGACCCAGTACTTC
TRBV27,.,.,TRBJ2-1,CASSSASRSDSFDEQFF,TGTGCCAGCAGTTCTGCCTCCCGTAGCGACTCTTTTGATGAGCAGTTCTTC
TRBV7-2,TRBD1,few,TRBJ1-2,CASSLNRQGRGYTF,TGTGCCAGCAGCTTAAACCGACAGGGCCGCGGCTACACCTTC
TRBV18,TRBD1,few,TRBJ2-1,CASSPRQGNDEQFF,TGTGCCAGCTCACCACGACAGGGGAACGATGAGCAGTTCTTC
TRBV27,TRBD1,.,TRBJ2-5,CASSDPGTAQETQYF,TGTGCCAGCAGCGACCCCGGGACAGCCCAAGAGACCCAGTACTTC